Described below is a single TCR beta chain sequence and its context. Its antigen is as yet unknown. This table comes from immunoSEQ multiplex PCR, and its TCRdb copy is limited to in-frame clones, with some not included. The sample holds about 100,000 clones, around 90% seen once. This entry comes from a study of graft-versus-host responses after intestinal transplantation. At the level of the study: Transplants given to recipients were multivisceral, liver-intestinal, or isolated intestinal. Each patient got anti-thymocyte globulin induction, then tacrolimus and steroids for about 3 years.

Sequences were derived from unstimulated CD4+ T cells sorted from spleen or lymph node cells, sampled before transplant. The TCR sequence derives from a human donor who was the organ donor for an intestinal transplant.

CDR3 amino acids: CASSDLGGGDTGELFF. DNA of the CDR3: TGTGCCAGCAGTGATTTAGGAGGGGGGGACACCGGGGAGCTGTTTTTT. The chain couples TRBV6-1 to TRBJ2-2; weak D call: TRBD2 (7 bases). V was trimmed by 3 bases and J by 3 bases, leaving 14 bases between them. CDR1 and CDR2 (germline): MNHNS, SASEGT. The length of the CDR3 is 16 residues.